Listed below are T cell receptor beta chains from one sample, sequenced in a study of T cell responses to AZD1222 COVID-19 vaccine. Some clones are missing from TCRdb's copy, which holds only in-frame ones; the method was immunoSEQ multiplex PCR. The sample records about 140,000 clones, 90% to 95% being singletons. The sample in question was peripheral blood, obtained 28 days after the second AZD1222 dose. The receptors originated from an adult who received the AZD1222 COVID-19 vaccine. The CDR3 runs from the conserved cysteine through the conserved F or W. The D gene is left open where the match is weak.

-	TRBV5-1	TRBJ2-2	CASSWEANTGELFF	TGCGCCAGCAGCTGGGAGGCTAACACCGGGGAGCTGTTTTTT
-	TRBV19	TRBJ2-5	CASTSPRIQGKETQYF	TGTGCCAGTACCTCGCCCCGGATTCAAGGGAAAGAGACCCAGTACTTC
-	TRBV7-3	TRBJ2-7	CASSLSLMVRGNYEQYF	TGTGCCAGCAGCTTATCTCTCATGGTGCGGGGCAACTACGAGCAGTACTTC
-	TRBV28	TRBJ2-2	CASKPPTGELFF	TGTGCCAGCAAGCCGCCTACCGGGGAGCTGTTTTTT
-	TRBV6-5	TRBJ1-2	CASHEGRPTYGYTF	TGTGCCAGTCACGAGGGACGGCCGACCTATGGCTACACCTTC
-	TRBV9	TRBJ1-3	CASSANGNTIYF	TGTGCCAGCAGCGCCAATGGAAACACCATATATTTT
-	TRBV13	TRBJ2-3	CASSPGEERDTQYF	TGTGCCAGCAGCCCAGGGGAAGAGAGAGATACGCAGTATTTT
TRBD1	TRBV19	TRBJ1-5	CASSIQTGNNQPQHF	TGTGCCAGTAGTATACAGACAGGGAACAATCAGCCCCAGCATTTT
-	TRBV5-1	TRBJ2-1	CASSLSGDSSYNEQFF	TGCGCCAGCAGCTTATCAGGGGATAGCTCCTACAATGAGCAGTTCTTC
-	TRBV12-3/TRBV12-4	TRBJ1-6	CASSHGQLSPLHF	TGTGCCAGCAGCCACGGACAGCTTTCACCCCTCCACTTT
-	TRBV2	TRBJ2-3	CASSELGRYTDTQYF	TGTGCCAGCAGTGAACTAGGACGGTACACAGATACGCAGTATTTT
TRBD1	TRBV10-3	TRBJ2-3	CAISEPGGDTDTQYF	TGTGCCATCAGTGAACCAGGGGGAGACACAGATACGCAGTATTTT
-	TRBV5-4	TRBJ1-1	CASSLLTGYYTEAFF	TGTGCCAGCAGCTTACTGACAGGTTATTACACTGAAGCTTTCTTT
-	TRBV6-2/TRBV6-3	TRBJ2-3	CASSPTSWGGSDTQYF	TGTGCCAGCAGCCCTACGTCGTGGGGGGGCTCAGATACGCAGTATTTT
-	TRBV30	TRBJ2-7	CAWSQRNDEQYF	TGTGCCTGGAGCCAACGTAACGACGAGCAGTACTTC
TRBD2	TRBV7-2	TRBJ2-5	CASSYVTGGRETQYF	TGTGCCAGCAGCTATGTGACGGGGGGGAGAGAGACCCAGTACTTC
TRBD1	TRBV6-5	TRBJ1-5	CASRAGTGVQPQHF	TGTGCCAGCAGAGCCGGGACAGGGGTTCAGCCCCAGCATTTT
-	TRBV30	TRBJ1-6	CAWRRISSYNSPLHF	TGTGCCTGGAGGAGGATTAGCTCCTATAATTCACCCCTCCACTTT
TRBD1	TRBV4-1	TRBJ2-7	CASSQERDSSYEQYF	TGCGCCAGCAGCCAAGAAAGGGACAGCTCCTACGAGCAGTACTTC
TRBD1	TRBV7-3	TRBJ2-5	CASSSISTGQDQETQYF	TGTGCCAGCAGCTCCATCTCGACGGGACAGGACCAAGAGACCCAGTACTTC